This T cell receptor (beta chain) came from a study of T cells in Graves' hyperthyroidism and ophthalmopathy. Amplified TCR beta CDR3 regions came from RNA transcripts. The HTBI primer set drove a first-round RT-PCR of the TCR CDR3. A single record per CDR3 protein comes from TCRdb applying MiXCR to the multiplex PCR reads. The data show under 450,000 distinct CDR3 sequences, approximately 18% seen once. The CDR3 consists of 15 residues. Germline CDR1 reads MNHNS; CDR2 reads SASEGT. Trimming stripped 6 bases from V and 0 bases from J, with 12 bases between. There are many counts of this clonotype. Thyroid ultrasound and orbital computed tomography, with clinical symptoms and serum thyroxine and TRAb, informed diagnoses.

The TCR was taken from a woman in her twenties or thirties with Graves' hyperthyroidism that later progressed to Graves' ophthalmopathy. Material: blood. This sequence joins TRBV6-1 and TRBJ2-1, with a possible D match to TRBD1 (6 bases). Here the CDR3 reads CASREDSSSYNEQFF. The CDR3 DNA follows: TGTGCCAGCAGGGAGGACAGCAGCTCCTACAATGAGCAGTTCTTC.